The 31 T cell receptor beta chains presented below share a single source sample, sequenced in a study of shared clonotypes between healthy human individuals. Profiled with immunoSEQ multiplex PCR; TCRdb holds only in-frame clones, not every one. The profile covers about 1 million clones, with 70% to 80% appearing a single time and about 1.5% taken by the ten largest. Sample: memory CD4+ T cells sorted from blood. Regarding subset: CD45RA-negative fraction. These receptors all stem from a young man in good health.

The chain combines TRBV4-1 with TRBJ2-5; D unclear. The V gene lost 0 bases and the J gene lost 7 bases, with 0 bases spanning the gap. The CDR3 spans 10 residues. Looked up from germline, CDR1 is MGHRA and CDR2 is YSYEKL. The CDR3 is CASSQETQYF. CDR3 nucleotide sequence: TGCGCCAGCAGCCAAGAGACCCAGTACTTC.

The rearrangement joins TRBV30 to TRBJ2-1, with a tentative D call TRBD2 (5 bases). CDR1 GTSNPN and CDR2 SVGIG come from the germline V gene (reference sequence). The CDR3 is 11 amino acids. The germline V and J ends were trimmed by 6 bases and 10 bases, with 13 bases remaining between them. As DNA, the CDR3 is TGTGCCTGCACGGGGTCTCTCGAGCAGTTCTTC. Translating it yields CACTGSLEQFF.

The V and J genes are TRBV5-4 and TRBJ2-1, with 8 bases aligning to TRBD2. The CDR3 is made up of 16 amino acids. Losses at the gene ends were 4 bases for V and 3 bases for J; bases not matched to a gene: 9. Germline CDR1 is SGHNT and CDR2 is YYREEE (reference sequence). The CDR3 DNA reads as TGTGCCAGCAGCCCCAAGAGCGGGGGATACTACAATGAGCAGTTCTTC. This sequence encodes CASSPKSGGYYNEQFF. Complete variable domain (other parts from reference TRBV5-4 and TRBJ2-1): ETGVTQSPTHLIKTRGQQVTLRCSSQSGHNTVSWYQQALGQGPQFIFQYYREEENGRGNFPPRFSGLQFPNYSSELNVNALELDDSALYLCASSPKSGGYYNEQFFGPGTRLTVL.

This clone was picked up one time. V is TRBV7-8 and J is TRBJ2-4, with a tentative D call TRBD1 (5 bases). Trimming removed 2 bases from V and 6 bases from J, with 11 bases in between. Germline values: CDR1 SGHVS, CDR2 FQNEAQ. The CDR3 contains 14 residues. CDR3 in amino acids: CASSLSGRANIQYF. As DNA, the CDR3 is TGTGCCAGCAGCTTATCGGGCAGGGCAAACATTCAGTACTTC.

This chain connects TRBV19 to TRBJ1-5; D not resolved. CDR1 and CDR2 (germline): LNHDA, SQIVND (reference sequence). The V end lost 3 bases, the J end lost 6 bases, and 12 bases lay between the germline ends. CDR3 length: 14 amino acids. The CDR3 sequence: CASSIVGNGQPQHF. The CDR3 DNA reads TGTGCCAGTAGTATCGTCGGGAACGGTCAGCCCCAGCATTTT.

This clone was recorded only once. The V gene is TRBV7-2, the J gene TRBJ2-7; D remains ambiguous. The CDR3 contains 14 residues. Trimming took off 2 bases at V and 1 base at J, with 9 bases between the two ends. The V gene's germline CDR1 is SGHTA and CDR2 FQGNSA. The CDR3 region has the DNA TGTGCCAGCAGCTTAAACAGTATTTCCTACGAGCAGTACTTC. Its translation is CASSLNSISYEQYF. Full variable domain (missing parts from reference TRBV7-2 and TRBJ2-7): GAGVSQSPSNKVTEKGKDVELRCDPISGHTALYWYRQSLGQGLEFLIYFQGNSAPDKSGLPSDRFSAERTGGSVSTLTIQRTQQEDSAVYLCASSLNSISYEQYFGPGTRLTVT.

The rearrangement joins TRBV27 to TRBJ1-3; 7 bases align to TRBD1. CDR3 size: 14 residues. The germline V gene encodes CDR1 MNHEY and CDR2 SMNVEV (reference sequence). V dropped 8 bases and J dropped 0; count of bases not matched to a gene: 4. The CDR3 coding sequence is TGTGCCAGCCGACAGGGAGTCTCTGGAAACACCATATATTTT. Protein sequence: CASRQGVSGNTIYF.

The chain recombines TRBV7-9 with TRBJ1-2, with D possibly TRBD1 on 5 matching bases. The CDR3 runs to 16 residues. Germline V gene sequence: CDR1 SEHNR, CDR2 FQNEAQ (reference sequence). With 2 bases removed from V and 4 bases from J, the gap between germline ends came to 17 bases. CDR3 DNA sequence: TGTGCCAGCAGCTTACGTCGAGGGACCACGGGCTATGGCTACACCTTC. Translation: CASSLRRGTTGYGYTF.

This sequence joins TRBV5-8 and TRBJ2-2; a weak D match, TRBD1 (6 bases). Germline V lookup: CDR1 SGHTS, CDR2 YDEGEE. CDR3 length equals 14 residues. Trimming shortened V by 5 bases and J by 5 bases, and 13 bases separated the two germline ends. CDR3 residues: CASRQGSFTGELFF. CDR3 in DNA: TGTGCCAGCAGACAGGGTAGTTTTACCGGGGAGCTGTTTTTT.

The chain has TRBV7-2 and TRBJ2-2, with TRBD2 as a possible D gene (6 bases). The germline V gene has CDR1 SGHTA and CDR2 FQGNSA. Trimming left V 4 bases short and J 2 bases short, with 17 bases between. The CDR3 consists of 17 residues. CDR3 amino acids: CASSSSQRLENTGELFF. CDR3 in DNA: TGTGCCAGCAGCTCCTCCCAGAGACTAGAAAACACCGGGGAGCTGTTTTTT.

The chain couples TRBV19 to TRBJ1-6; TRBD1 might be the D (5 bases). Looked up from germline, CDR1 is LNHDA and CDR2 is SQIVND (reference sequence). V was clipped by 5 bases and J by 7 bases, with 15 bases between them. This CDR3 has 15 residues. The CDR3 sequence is CASSWGGPLNSPLHF. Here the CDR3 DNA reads TGTGCCAGTAGTTGGGGCGGTCCATTAAATTCACCCCTCCACTTT.

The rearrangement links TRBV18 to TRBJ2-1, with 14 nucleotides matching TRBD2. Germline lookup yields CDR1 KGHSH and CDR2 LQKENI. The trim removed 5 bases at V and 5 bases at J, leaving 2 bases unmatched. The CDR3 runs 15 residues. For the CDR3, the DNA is TGTGCCAGCTCAGAGGGACTAGCGGGAGACAATGAGCAGTTCTTC. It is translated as CASSEGLAGDNEQFF.

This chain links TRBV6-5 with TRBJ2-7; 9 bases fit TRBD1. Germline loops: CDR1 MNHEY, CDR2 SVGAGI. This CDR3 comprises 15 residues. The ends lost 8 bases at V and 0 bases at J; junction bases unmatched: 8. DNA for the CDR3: TGTGCCAGCCGCTCGGGACAGGGAACCTCCTACGAGCAGTACTTC. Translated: CASRSGQGTSYEQYF.

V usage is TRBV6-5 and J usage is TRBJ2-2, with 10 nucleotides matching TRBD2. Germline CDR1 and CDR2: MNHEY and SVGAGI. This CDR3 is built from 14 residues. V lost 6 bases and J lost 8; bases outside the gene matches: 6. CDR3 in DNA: TGTGCCAGCAGCGCCCTAGCGGGAGCTGGGGAGCTGTTTTTT. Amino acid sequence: CASSALAGAGELFF.

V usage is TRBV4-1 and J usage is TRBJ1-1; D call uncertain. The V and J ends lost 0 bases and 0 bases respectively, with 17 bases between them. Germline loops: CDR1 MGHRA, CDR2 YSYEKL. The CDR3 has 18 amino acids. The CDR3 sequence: CASSQEAQARGLNTEAFF. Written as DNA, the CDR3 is TGCGCCAGCAGCCAAGAGGCCCAGGCCCGAGGGTTGAACACTGAAGCTTTCTTT.

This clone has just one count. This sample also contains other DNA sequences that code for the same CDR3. The DNA of the CDR3 is TGCGCCAGCAGCTTGGTGGCGGGGGGGCCCGGGGAGCTGTTTTTT. As protein: CASSLVAGGPGELFF. This chain uses TRBV5-1 with TRBJ2-2; TRBD2 matches 9 bases. Trimming removed 0 bases from V and 6 bases from J; junction bases left unmatched: 3. Germline V CDR1 and CDR2: SGHRS, YFSETQ. CDR3 size: 15 residues.

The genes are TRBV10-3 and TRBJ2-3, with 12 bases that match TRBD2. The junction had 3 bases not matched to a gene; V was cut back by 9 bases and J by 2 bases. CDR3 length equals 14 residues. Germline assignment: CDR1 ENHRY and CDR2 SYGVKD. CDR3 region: CAITSGGFTDTQYF. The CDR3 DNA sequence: TGTGCCATTACTAGCGGGGGGTTCACAGATACGCAGTATTTT.

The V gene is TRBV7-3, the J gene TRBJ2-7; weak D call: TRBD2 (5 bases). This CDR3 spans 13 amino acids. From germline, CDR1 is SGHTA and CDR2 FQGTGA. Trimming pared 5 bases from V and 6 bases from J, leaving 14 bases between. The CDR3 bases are TGTGCCAGCAGCCGTCTCGGGGTAGGCGAGCAGTACTTC. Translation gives CASSRLGVGEQYF.

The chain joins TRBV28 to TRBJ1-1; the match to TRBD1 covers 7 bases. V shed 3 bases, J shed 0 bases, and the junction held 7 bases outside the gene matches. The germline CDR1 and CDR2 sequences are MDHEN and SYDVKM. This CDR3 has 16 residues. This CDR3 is CASSLGGQPVNTEAFF. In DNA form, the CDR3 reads TGTGCCAGCAGTTTGGGGGGACAGCCCGTGAACACTGAAGCTTTCTTT.

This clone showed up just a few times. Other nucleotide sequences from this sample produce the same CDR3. The CDR3 coding sequence is TGCGCCAGCAGCCAAGATAGGGGAGGCTTCTACGAGCAGTACTTC. Protein product: CASSQDRGGFYEQYF. This chain joins TRBV4-3 and TRBJ2-7; D is perhaps TRBD2 (6 bases). Germline V gene lookup returns CDR1 LGHNA and CDR2 YSLEER. Trimming cost V 0 bases and J 3 bases, with 12 bases left between them. CDR3 size: 15 residues.

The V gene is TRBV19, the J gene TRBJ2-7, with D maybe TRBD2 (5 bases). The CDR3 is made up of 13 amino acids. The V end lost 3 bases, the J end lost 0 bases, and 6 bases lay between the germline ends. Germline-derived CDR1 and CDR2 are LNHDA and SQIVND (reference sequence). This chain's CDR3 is CASSMEVSYEQYF. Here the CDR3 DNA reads TGTGCCAGTAGTATGGAGGTCTCCTACGAGCAGTACTTC.

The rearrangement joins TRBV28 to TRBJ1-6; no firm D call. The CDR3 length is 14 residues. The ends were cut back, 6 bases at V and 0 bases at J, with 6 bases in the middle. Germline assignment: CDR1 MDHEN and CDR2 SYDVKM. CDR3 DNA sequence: TGTGCCAGCAGCCAAAGCTCCTATAATTCACCCCTCCACTTT. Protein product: CASSQSSYNSPLHF. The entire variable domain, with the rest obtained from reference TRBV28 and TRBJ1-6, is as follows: DVKVTQSSRYLVKRTGEKVFLECVQDMDHENMFWYRQDPGLGLRLIYFSYDVKMKEKGDIPEGYSVSREKKERFSLILESASTNQTSMYLCASSQSSYNSPLHFGNGTRLTVT.

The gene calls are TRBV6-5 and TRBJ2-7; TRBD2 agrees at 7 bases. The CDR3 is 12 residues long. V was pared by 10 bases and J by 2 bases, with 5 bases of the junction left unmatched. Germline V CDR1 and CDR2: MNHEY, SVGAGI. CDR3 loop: CATGLGAYEQYF. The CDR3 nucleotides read TGTGCCACCGGACTAGGGGCCTACGAGCAGTACTTC.

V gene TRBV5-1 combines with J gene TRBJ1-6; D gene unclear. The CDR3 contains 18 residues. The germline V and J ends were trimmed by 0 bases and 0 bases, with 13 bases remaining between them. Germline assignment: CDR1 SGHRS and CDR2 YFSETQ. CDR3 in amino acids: CASSLAPSRSSYNSPLHF. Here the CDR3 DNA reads TGCGCCAGCAGCTTGGCGCCCTCGAGGAGCTCCTATAATTCACCCCTCCACTTT.

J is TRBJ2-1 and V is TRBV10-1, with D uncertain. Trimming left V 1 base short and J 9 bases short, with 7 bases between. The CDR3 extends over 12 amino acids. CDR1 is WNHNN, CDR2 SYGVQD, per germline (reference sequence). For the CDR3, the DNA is TGCGCCAGCAGTGAGTACCCGGGTGAGCAGTTCTTC. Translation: CASSEYPGEQFF.

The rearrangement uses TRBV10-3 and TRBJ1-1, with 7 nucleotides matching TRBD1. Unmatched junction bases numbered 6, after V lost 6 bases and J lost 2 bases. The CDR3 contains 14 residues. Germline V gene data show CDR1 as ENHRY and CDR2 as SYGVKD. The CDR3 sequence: CAISYRGGNTEAFF. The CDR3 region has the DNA TGTGCCATCAGCTACAGGGGAGGAAACACTGAAGCTTTCTTT.

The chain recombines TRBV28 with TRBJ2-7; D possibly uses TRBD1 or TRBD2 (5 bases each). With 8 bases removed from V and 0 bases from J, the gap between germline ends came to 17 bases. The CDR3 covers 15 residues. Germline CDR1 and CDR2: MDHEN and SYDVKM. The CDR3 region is CASSTNGAASYEQYF. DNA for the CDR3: TGTGCCAGCTCGACAAACGGGGCAGCCTCCTACGAGCAGTACTTC.

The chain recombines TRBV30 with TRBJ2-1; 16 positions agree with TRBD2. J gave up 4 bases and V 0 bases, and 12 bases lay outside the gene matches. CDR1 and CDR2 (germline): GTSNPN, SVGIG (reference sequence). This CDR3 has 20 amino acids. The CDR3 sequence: CAWSVQTGLAGGLGYNEQFF. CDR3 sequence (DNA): TGTGCCTGGAGTGTACAGACGGGACTAGCGGGAGGGCTTGGTTACAATGAGCAGTTCTTC.

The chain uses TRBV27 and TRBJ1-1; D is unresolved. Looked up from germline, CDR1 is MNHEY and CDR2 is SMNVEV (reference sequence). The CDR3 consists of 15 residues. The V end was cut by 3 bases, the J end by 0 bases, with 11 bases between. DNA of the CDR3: TGTGCCAGCAGTTTCTATCCGGCTATGAACACTGAAGCTTTCTTT. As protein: CASSFYPAMNTEAFF.

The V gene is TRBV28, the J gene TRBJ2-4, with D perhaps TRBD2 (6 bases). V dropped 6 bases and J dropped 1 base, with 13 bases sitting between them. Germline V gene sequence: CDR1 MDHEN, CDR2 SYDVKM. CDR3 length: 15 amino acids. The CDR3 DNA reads TGTGCCAGCAGCCCGGGAGCTACGGCCAAAAACATTCAGTACTTC. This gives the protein CASSPGATAKNIQYF.

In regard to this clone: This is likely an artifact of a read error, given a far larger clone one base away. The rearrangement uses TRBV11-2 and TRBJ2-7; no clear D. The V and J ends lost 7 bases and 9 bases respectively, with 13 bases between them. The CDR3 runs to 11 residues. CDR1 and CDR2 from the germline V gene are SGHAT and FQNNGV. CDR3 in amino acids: CASNEGPAQYF. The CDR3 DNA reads TGTGCCAGCAACGAAGGCCCAGCGCAGTACTTC.